The 5 T cell receptor beta chains presented below share a single source sample, sequenced in a study of CD8 T cells in ankylosing spondylitis. TCRdb reanalysed the 5' RACE reads using MiXCR and keeps one entry per CDR3 protein. Counted here are about 340,000 distinct CDR3 sequences, roughly 14% occurring once; the ten biggest clones make up approximately 1.1%. Input material: blood, either unsorted or a sorted T cell fraction (not recorded which). The receptors were gathered from a male donor with ankylosing spondylitis or in good health (not recorded which).

The chain carries TRBV27 and TRBJ2-7, with D perhaps being TRBD1 or TRBD2 (6 bases each). The CDR3 spans 15 residues. The V and J ends lost 4 bases and 2 bases respectively, with 15 bases between them. Germline V gene data show CDR1 as MNHEY and CDR2 as SMNVEV (reference sequence). For the CDR3, the DNA is TGTGCCAGCAGTTATGGGGGGCGGGACCCCTACGAGCAGTACTTC. This codes for CASSYGGRDPYEQYF.

The chain uses TRBV5-1 and TRBJ1-5; D is perhaps TRBD1 (5 bases). This CDR3 spans 14 amino acids. Germline loops: CDR1 SGHRS, CDR2 YFSETQ. V shed 0 bases and J shed 8 bases, with 12 bases lying between them. CDR3 in DNA: TGCGCCAGCAGCTTGGCTTCGGGGGAGAAGCCCCAGCATTTT. Translation: CASSLASGEKPQHF. The complete variable domain, with remaining parts taken from reference TRBV5-1 and TRBJ1-5, reads KAGVTQTPRYLIKTRGQQVTLSCSPISGHRSVSWYQQTPGQGLQFLFEYFSETQRNKGNFPGRFSGRQFSNSRSEMNVSTLELGDSALYLCASSLASGEKPQHFGDGTRLSIL.

There are a few counts of this clonotype. The chain recombines TRBV6-1 with TRBJ2-7; TRBD2 is a possible D gene (6 bases). The CDR3 consists of 16 residues. Trimming removed 5 bases from V and 4 bases from J, with 21 bases in between. Germline V lookup: CDR1 MNHNS, CDR2 SASEGT. The CDR3 reads CASSPNGGDVRYEQYF. Written as DNA, the CDR3 is TGTGCCAGCAGTCCCAACGGCGGGGATGTAAGGTACGAGCAGTACTTC.

J is TRBJ2-3 and V is TRBV15; no clear D. Trimming took 0 bases from V and 0 from J, leaving 4 bases between them. The CDR3 runs 14 residues. Per germline, CDR1 LNHNV and CDR2 YYDKDF (reference sequence). The CDR3 is CATSRDASTDTQYF. In DNA form, the CDR3 reads TGTGCCACCAGCAGAGACGCGAGCACAGATACGCAGTATTTT.

The rearrangement uses TRBV7-9 and TRBJ2-7, with 8 bases matching TRBD2. This CDR3 is built from 17 residues. Trimming took 0 bases from V and 0 from J; bases not matched to a gene: 7. The germline V gene encodes CDR1 SEHNR and CDR2 FQNEAQ (reference sequence). The CDR3, as DNA: TGTGCCAGCAGCTTAGCGACTAGCGCTCAACACTCCTACGAGCAGTACTTC. Translated, it gives CASSLATSAQHSYEQYF.